Shown below are 21 T cell receptor beta chains from a single sample sequenced in a study of T-cell reconstitution after alpha-beta-depleted transplantation in children. A library of TCRbeta sequences, prepared with unique molecular identifiers, was generated. TCRdb recomputed calls from the PCR reads with MiXCR, one row per CDR3 protein. The sample has 200,000 to 300,000 distinct CDR3 sequences; roughly 23% are singletons. The sample here was PBMCs, taken before TCRalphabeta/CD19-depleted stem cell transplant. These receptors originate from a girl aged 2-10 years with Fanconi anemia, due to receive a stem cell transplant.

The rearrangement joins TRBV7-2 to TRBJ2-7, with no clear D. Per germline, CDR1 SGHTA and CDR2 FQGNSA. This CDR3 is built from 16 residues. Trimming removed 0 bases from V and 2 bases from J, with 14 bases in between. The CDR3 DNA sequence: TGTGCCAGCAGCTTAGCTGGCGGTATTGGGACCTACGAGCAGTACTTC. Encoded protein: CASSLAGGIGTYEQYF.

The gene calls are TRBV25-1 and TRBJ2-3, with 9 nucleotides matching TRBD1. Germline loops: CDR1 MGHDK, CDR2 SYGVNS. V was pared by 2 bases and J by 3 bases, with 12 bases of the junction left unmatched. CDR3 length: 18 residues. CDR3 loop: CASSEPISGQGGTDTQYF. CDR3 DNA: TGTGCCAGCAGTGAACCTATTTCGGGACAGGGCGGAACAGATACGCAGTATTTT.

This clonotype has only one observation. The chain has TRBV21-1 and TRBJ2-1; TRBD2 was called by the table and not checked on the DNA. TRBV21-1 represents a pseudogene. CDR3 length equals 16 residues. The CDR3, as DNA: TGTGCCAGCAGCAGACTAGCGGGAGAGGGACGCAATGAGCAGTTCTTC. Its translation: CASSRLAGEGRNEQFF.

The CDR3: CSASVPGVPDTQYF. The CDR3 DNA is TGCAGTGCTAGTGTCCCCGGGGTTCCAGATACGCAGTATTTT. The V gene is TRBV20-1, the J gene TRBJ2-3; tentative D call: TRBD2 (5 bases). V shed 3 bases and J shed 4 bases, with 14 bases lying between them. The CDR3 is 14 amino acids. Germline V lookup: CDR1 DFQATT, CDR2 SNEGSKA (reference sequence).

The chain couples TRBV6-5 to TRBJ2-3; D remains ambiguous. The CDR3 loop spans 13 amino acids. Germline V gene lookup returns CDR1 MNHEY and CDR2 SVGAGI. V dropped 0 bases and J dropped 4 bases, with 5 bases sitting between them. DNA of the CDR3: TGTGCCAGCAGTTACTCGGGTGCAGATACGCAGTATTTT. Protein product: CASSYSGADTQYF.

This clonotype was picked up many times. This chain links TRBV29-1 with TRBJ2-7, with 7 nucleotides matching TRBD2. The J segment lost 2 bases and the V segment lost 6 bases, leaving 4 bases of the junction unmatched. The CDR3 has 12 amino acids. Germline values: CDR1 SQVTM, CDR2 ANQGSEA. In DNA, the CDR3 is TGCAGCGTAGGACTAGTCCCCTACGAGCAGTACTTC. It yields the protein CSVGLVPYEQYF.

The chain is built from TRBV20-1 and TRBJ2-5, with 12 bases that match TRBD2. Germline CDR1 and CDR2: DFQATT and SNEGSKA (reference sequence). V dropped 5 bases and J dropped 2; count of bases not matched to a gene: 6. The length of the CDR3 is 15 residues. In DNA form, the CDR3 reads TGCAGTGCTTCTCGGACTAGCGGGATGCAAGAGACCCAGTACTTC. Translating gives CSASRTSGMQETQYF.

This clonotype was counted many times. CDR3 sequence reads: CASSLLATRGNEQFF. CDR3 bases: TGCGCCAGCAGCTTGTTAGCGACCCGGGGCAATGAGCAGTTCTTC. The chain employs TRBV5-1 and TRBJ2-1, with D possibly TRBD2 on 5 matching bases. This CDR3 has 15 residues. V dropped 1 base and J dropped 6 bases, with 14 bases sitting between them. The germline CDR1 and CDR2 sequences are SGHRS and YFSETQ.

This clonotype was recorded a few times. V usage is TRBV2 and J usage is TRBJ2-7; 11 bases line up with TRBD2. Germline CDR1 is SNHLY and CDR2 is FYNNEI. This CDR3 has 16 residues. V lost 5 bases and J lost 0; bases outside the gene matches: 6. CDR3 protein: CASSPGLAVTSYEQYF. CDR3 DNA sequence: TGTGCCAGCAGTCCGGGACTAGCGGTAACCTCCTACGAGCAGTACTTC.

This clonotype was detected only a few times. The chain has TRBV30 and TRBJ2-7, with 7 bases fitting TRBD2. Trimming cost V 1 base and J 7 bases; bases outside gene matches: 16. Germline V gene data show CDR1 as GTSNPN and CDR2 as SVGIG (reference sequence). This CDR3 comprises 16 residues. This CDR3 is CAWSGMAGPVGGEQYF. The CDR3 DNA reads as TGTGCCTGGAGTGGAATGGCGGGACCCGTCGGGGGGGAGCAGTACTTC.

The V and J genes are TRBV25-1 and TRBJ1-6; 8 nucleotides line up with TRBD1. The V and J ends lost 7 bases and 10 bases, in that order; junction bases with no gene match: 9. From germline, CDR1 is MGHDK and CDR2 SYGVNS. There are 14 residues in the CDR3. The CDR3 sequence is CASKDRVVGSPLHF. DNA of the CDR3: TGTGCCAGCAAGGACAGGGTAGTAGGCTCACCCCTCCACTTT.

This clonotype was seen only a few times. A much larger clone differs by one base, so this may be a read error. CDR3 sequence (DNA): TGTGCCAGCAGTCCTAGCGGGGGCTACAATGAGCAGTTCTTC. It translates to CASSPSGGYNEQFF. This chain links TRBV28 with TRBJ2-1, with 10 nucleotides matching TRBD2. The ends lost 5 bases at V and 3 bases at J; junction bases unmatched: 1. Germline V CDR1 and CDR2: MDHEN, SYDVKM. This CDR3 comprises 14 residues.

The V call is TRBV20-1, the J call TRBJ2-2, with 9 bases fitting TRBD1. The germline CDR1 and CDR2 sequences are DFQATT and SNEGSKA (reference sequence). Trimming removed 2 bases from V and 7 bases from J; junction bases left unmatched: 8. The CDR3 runs to 15 residues. The CDR3 nucleotides read TGCAGTGCTAGACCCGGACAGGGGTGGAGCGGGGAGCTGTTTTTT. Translated, it gives CSARPGQGWSGELFF.

V usage is TRBV7-3 and J usage is TRBJ2-1, with 14 bases that match TRBD2. The CDR3 contains 20 residues. CDR1 and CDR2 from the germline V gene are SGHTA and FQGTGA. V shed 2 bases and J 2 bases; nucleotides not matched to a gene: 11. The DNA for the CDR3 is TGTGCCAGCAGCTTACCAACCGGGACTAGCGGGAGAACCCCCTACAATGAGCAGTTCTTC. Translation gives CASSLPTGTSGRTPYNEQFF.

This chain connects TRBV18 to TRBJ2-7; a weak D match, TRBD2 (5 bases). The length of the CDR3 is 14 residues. The V gene's germline CDR1 is KGHSH and CDR2 LQKENI. Trimming removed 0 bases from V and 4 bases from J, with 10 bases in between. The CDR3 loop is CASSPPRRDYEQYF. DNA for the CDR3: TGTGCCAGCTCACCACCGCGTCGGGATTACGAGCAGTACTTC.

This clonotype came up many times. The chain uses TRBV18 and TRBJ2-7; D remains unclear. This CDR3 region has 16 residues. Per the germline V gene, CDR1 is KGHSH and CDR2 is LQKENI. V lost 0 bases and J lost 0, with 12 bases in between. CDR3 region: CASSPPDRATSYEQYF. The CDR3 region has the DNA TGTGCCAGCTCACCACCCGACCGGGCCACCTCCTACGAGCAGTACTTC.

The chain combines TRBV15 with TRBJ2-7; tentatively, D is TRBD1 (6 bases). The germline gives CDR1 LNHNV, CDR2 YYDKDF (reference sequence). V was cut by 1 base and J by 2 bases, with 15 bases left in between. This CDR3 is 16 amino acids long. The CDR3 protein is CATSRGTGTIPYEQYF. CDR3 coding DNA: TGTGCCACCAGCAGAGGAACCGGGACAATCCCCTACGAGCAGTACTTC.

The sample holds many counts of this clonotype. The chain combines TRBV9 with TRBJ2-5; 9 bases match TRBD2. The CDR3 is 16 amino acids. CDR1 is SGDLS and CDR2 is YYNGEE in the germline V gene. Trimming at V came to 0 bases and at J to 4 bases, leaving 7 bases not matched to a gene. In DNA form, the CDR3 reads TGTGCCAGCAGCGTAGCATCTAGCGGGATCACAGAGACCCAGTACTTC. Translating it yields CASSVASSGITETQYF. Full variable domain (remainder filled in from reference TRBV9 and TRBJ2-5): DSGVTQTPKHLITATGQRVTLRCSPRSGDLSVYWYQQSLDQGLQFLIQYYNGEERAKGNILERFSAQQFPDLHSELNLSSLELGDSALYFCASSVASSGITETQYFGPGTRLLVL.

This clonotype was counted ten times or more. This chain connects TRBV12-3 or TRBV12-4 to TRBJ1-2; D is undetermined. The CDR3 is made up of 11 amino acids. Between the trimmed V and J ends, which lost 5 bases and 3 bases, there was a span of 4 bases. The CDR3 DNA reads TGTGCCAGCAGTCCCCACTATGGCTACACCTTC. Its protein is CASSPHYGYTF.

The chain is built from TRBV28 and TRBJ2-5; 8 bases are shared with TRBD1. V trimming: 8 bases; J trimming: 4 bases; junction bases outside the gene matches: 9. This CDR3 spans 14 amino acids. Germline V gene lookup returns CDR1 MDHEN and CDR2 SYDVKM. The CDR3 DNA reads as TGTGCCAGCGGCCCCACAGGGGGAGTAGAGACCCAGTACTTC. Translating gives CASGPTGGVETQYF.

This rearrangement joins TRBV29-1 to TRBJ2-2, with 8 nucleotides matching TRBD1. The CDR3 is 12 amino acids. Germline V gene sequence: CDR1 SQVTM, CDR2 ANQGSEA. With 6 bases clipped from V and 6 bases from J, the junction kept 3 bases outside the gene matches. In nucleotides, the CDR3 is TGCAGCGTGTGGACAGGGTCCGGGGAGCTGTTTTTT. Its protein product is CSVWTGSGELFF.